The entry below describes one TCR beta chain. Its target is not known. The data were obtained in a study of OX40 agonist ivuxolimab in advanced cancers. Baseline, cycle 4 day 1, and cycle 7 day 1 were the blood sampling points. The study, taken as a whole, reports: Averaging showed that CD8+ T cells had more expanded clones than CD4+ did.

Sequenced by immunoSEQ multiplex PCR; TCRdb stores in-frame clones only, minus some. The repertoire includes 30,000 or so clones, roughly 86% of them detected once, and under 20% sits in the top ten. J gave up 7 bases and V 1 base, and 9 bases lay outside the gene matches. Germline V gives CDR1 SGHTA, CDR2 FQGNSA. The CDR3 runs to 15 residues. Source: CD4+ or CD8+ T cells sorted from blood, taken in a trial of the OX40 agonist ivuxolimab. The rearrangement joins TRBV7-2 to TRBJ2-5, with 7 bases matching TRBD1. The TCR originated in an adult with an advanced solid tumor such as melanoma, head and neck, liver or kidney cancer. CDR3 DNA sequence: TGTGCCAGCAGCTTAGGAGGGGGCCAGGCCGGGACCCAGTACTTC. The encoded protein is CASSLGGGQAGTQYF.